One and the same sample provided the 4 T cell receptor beta chains below, sequenced in a study of CD8 T cells in ankylosing spondylitis. Whole-study results and caveats: What appeared characteristic of ankylosing spondylitis blood was a TCR beta motif of eight highly homologous variants.

One entry per CDR3 protein, called by TCRdb with MiXCR from the 5' RACE reads. The data hold under 950,000 distinct CDR3 sequences, with around 19% observed a single time. These receptors have no identified antigens. The material sequenced was blood, either unsorted or a sorted T cell fraction (not recorded which). These receptors were obtained from a male donor with ankylosing spondylitis.

In its sample, this clonotype was seen a few times. CDR3 region: CASSQDLRGGGGELFF. The CDR3 DNA reads as TGTGCCAGCAGCCAAGATTTGCGGGGGGGTGGCGGGGAGCTGTTTTTT. This chain uses TRBV4-2 with TRBJ2-2; 9 positions match TRBD2. Germline lookup yields CDR1 LGHNA and CDR2 YNFKEQ. The CDR3 is 16 residues long. V trimming: 0 bases; J trimming: 7 bases; junction bases outside the gene matches: 6.

The rearrangement uses TRBV27 and TRBJ2-1; the match to TRBD2 covers 11 bases. CDR3 length equals 17 residues. Looked up from germline, CDR1 is MNHEY and CDR2 is SMNVEV (reference sequence). V was clipped by 6 bases and J by 5 bases; unmatched bases: 12. The CDR3, as DNA: TGTGCCAGCAGATTTACTATAGCGGGAGGGCCGAACAATGAGCAGTTCTTC. Translation gives CASRFTIAGGPNNEQFF.

This clonotype was detected only a few times. The rearrangement links TRBV18 to TRBJ1-5; TRBD1 matches at 11 bases. J was trimmed by 8 bases and V by 3 bases; bases with no gene match: 6. This CDR3 has 15 amino acids. The germline V gene has CDR1 KGHSH and CDR2 LQKENI. The CDR3 DNA sequence: TGTGCCAGCTCACCCGGGACAGGGGGTTACGAGCCCCAGCATTTT. Translating gives CASSPGTGGYEPQHF.

The sample holds a few counts of this clonotype. This chain joins TRBV27 and TRBJ1-1; 7 positions agree with TRBD1. After removal of 6 bases from V and 0 bases from J, the junction contained 7 bases not matched to a gene. This CDR3 has 15 residues. The germline CDR1 and CDR2 sequences are MNHEY and SMNVEV (reference sequence). CDR3 coding DNA: TGTGCCAGCAGCGACCAGGGGGGAGTGAACACTGAAGCTTTCTTT. Protein sequence: CASSDQGGVNTEAFF.